Listed here are 4 T cell receptor beta chains from one sample, sequenced in a study of technical replicates of blood from a few donors. Libraries were prepared by immunoSEQ multiplex PCR; TCRdb keeps only in-frame clonotypes and omits some of them. The table has some 60,000 clones, under 90% seen once. The sequenced material came from PBMCs. These receptors originate from a human donor in good health. Some clones in this sample may be carry-over from other donors' samples.

The rearrangement links TRBV15 to TRBJ2-1; 11 bases are shared with TRBD1. This CDR3 is 15 amino acids long. Germline CDR1 reads LNHNV; CDR2 reads YYDKDF (reference sequence). Trimming cost V 3 bases and J 7 bases; bases outside gene matches: 5. The CDR3 sequence is CATSSGQGAFNEQFF. In nucleotides, the CDR3 is TGTGCCACCAGCAGTGGACAGGGGGCATTTAATGAGCAGTTCTTC.

This clone occurred a few times. The chain recombines TRBV5-4 with TRBJ2-1, with D hard to call. Germline loops: CDR1 SGHNT, CDR2 YYREEE (reference sequence). CDR3 length: 15 residues. V lost 4 bases and J lost 6, with 17 bases in between. CDR3 region: CASSLPSRNLNEQFF. For the CDR3, the DNA is TGTGCCAGCAGCCTGCCGAGCAGGAACCTCAATGAGCAGTTCTTC. Full variable domain (outside the CDR3, taken from reference TRBV5-4 and TRBJ2-1): ETGVTQSPTHLIKTRGQQVTLRCSSQSGHNTVSWYQQALGQGPQFIFQYYREEENGRGNFPPRFSGLQFPNYSSELNVNALELDDSALYLCASSLPSRNLNEQFFGPGTRLTVL.

The chain links TRBV19 to TRBJ2-4; 11 nucleotides match TRBD2. The CDR3 runs to 17 residues. After removal of 4 bases from V and 6 bases from J, the junction contained 11 bases not matched to a gene. Germline lookup yields CDR1 LNHDA and CDR2 SQIVND (reference sequence). The DNA for the CDR3 is TGTGCCAGTAGTACCCAGTTATTAGCGGGGGGGCTAAACATTCAGTACTTC. Translating it yields CASSTQLLAGGLNIQYF. Based on the CDR3 plus reference TRBV19 and TRBJ2-4, the full variable domain is DGGITQSPKYLFRKEGQNVTLSCEQNLNHDAMYWYRQDPGQGLRLIYYSQIVNDFQKGDIAEGYSVSREKKESFPLTVTSAQKNPTAFYLCASSTQLLAGGLNIQYFGAGTRLSVL.

This rearrangement joins TRBV5-5 to TRBJ2-7, with 7 positions matching TRBD1. CDR3 length: 15 residues. Germline V gene lookup returns CDR1 SGHKS and CDR2 YYEKEE (reference sequence). The V segment lost 4 bases and the J segment 2 bases; nucleotides outside the gene matches: 9. CDR3 DNA: TGTGCCAGCAGCCCATGGACAGGACTTACCTACGAGCAGTACTTC. Translating it yields CASSPWTGLTYEQYF.